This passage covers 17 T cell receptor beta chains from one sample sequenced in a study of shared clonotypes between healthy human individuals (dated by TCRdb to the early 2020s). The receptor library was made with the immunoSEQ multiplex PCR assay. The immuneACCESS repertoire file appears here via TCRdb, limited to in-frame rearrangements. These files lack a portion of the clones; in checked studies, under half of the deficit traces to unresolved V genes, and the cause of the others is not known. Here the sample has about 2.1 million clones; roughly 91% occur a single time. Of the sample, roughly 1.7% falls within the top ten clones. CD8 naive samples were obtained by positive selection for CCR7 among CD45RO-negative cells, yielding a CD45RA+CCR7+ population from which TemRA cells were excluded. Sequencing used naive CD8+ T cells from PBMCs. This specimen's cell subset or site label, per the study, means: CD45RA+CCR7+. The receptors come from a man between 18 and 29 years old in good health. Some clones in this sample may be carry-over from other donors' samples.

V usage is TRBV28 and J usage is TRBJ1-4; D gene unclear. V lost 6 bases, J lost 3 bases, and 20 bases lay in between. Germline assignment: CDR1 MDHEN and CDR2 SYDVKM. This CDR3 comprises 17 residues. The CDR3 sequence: CASSPPDGVTANEKLFF. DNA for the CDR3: TGTGCCAGCAGCCCTCCAGACGGCGTGACGGCTAATGAAAAACTGTTTTTT.

DNA for the CDR3: TGTGCCAGCAGCGGACGCGGCGGGAGGGCCGCCGGGGAGCTGTTTTTT. It yields the protein CASSGRGGRAAGELFF. V gene TRBV9 combines with J gene TRBJ2-2; TRBD2 aligns across 9 bases. CDR1 and CDR2 from the germline V gene are SGDLS and YYNGEE. J gave up 6 bases and V 3 bases, and 9 bases lay outside the gene matches. The CDR3 covers 16 residues. Filled out from reference TRBV9 and TRBJ2-2, the complete variable domain reads DSGVTQTPKHLITATGQRVTLRCSPRSGDLSVYWYQQSLDQGLQFLIQYYNGEERAKGNILERFSAQQFPDLHSELNLSSLELGDSALYFCASSGRGGRAAGELFFGEGSRLTVL.

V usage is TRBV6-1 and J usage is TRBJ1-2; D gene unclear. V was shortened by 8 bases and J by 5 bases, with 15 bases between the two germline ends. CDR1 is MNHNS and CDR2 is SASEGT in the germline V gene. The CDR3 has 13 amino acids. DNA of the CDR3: TGTGCCAGCGCTTTCCTAGGTGAATATGGCTACACCTTC. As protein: CASAFLGEYGYTF.

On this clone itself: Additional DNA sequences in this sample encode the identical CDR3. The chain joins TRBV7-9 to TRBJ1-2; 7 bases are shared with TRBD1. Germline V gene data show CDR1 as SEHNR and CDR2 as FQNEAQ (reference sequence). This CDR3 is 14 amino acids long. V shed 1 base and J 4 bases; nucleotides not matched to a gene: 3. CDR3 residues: CASSLGGGGYGYTF. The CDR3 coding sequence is TGTGCCAGCAGCTTAGGAGGGGGCGGCTATGGCTACACCTTC.

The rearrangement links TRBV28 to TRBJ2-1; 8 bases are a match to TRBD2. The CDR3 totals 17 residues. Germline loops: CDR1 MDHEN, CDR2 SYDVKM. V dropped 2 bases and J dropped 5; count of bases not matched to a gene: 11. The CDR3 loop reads CASSLGTGGPFDNEQFF. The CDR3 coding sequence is TGTGCCAGCAGTTTAGGGACGGGAGGGCCTTTCGACAATGAGCAGTTCTTC.

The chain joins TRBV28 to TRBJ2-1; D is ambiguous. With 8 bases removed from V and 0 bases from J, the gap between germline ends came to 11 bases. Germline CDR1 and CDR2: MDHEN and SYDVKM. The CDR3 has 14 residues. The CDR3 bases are TGTGCCAGCTCGAAGGAGAGCTCCTACAATGAGCAGTTCTTC. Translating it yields CASSKESSYNEQFF.

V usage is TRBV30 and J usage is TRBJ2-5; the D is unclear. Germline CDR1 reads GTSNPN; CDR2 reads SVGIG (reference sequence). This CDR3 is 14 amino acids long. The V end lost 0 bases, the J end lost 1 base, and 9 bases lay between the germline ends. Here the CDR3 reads CAWSVVSFQETQYF. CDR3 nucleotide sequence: TGTGCCTGGAGTGTTGTTTCGTTCCAAGAGACCCAGTACTTC.

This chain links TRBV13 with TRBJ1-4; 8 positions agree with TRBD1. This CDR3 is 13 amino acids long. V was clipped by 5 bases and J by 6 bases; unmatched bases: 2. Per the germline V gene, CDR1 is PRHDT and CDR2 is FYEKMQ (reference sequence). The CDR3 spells CASSARGHEKLFF. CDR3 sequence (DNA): TGTGCCAGCAGCGCCAGGGGGCATGAAAAACTGTTTTTT.

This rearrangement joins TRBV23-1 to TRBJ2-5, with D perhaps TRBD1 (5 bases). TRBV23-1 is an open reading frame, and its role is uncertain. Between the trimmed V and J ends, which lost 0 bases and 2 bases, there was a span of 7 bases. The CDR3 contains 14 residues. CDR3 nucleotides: TGCGCCAGCAGTCAATCGGCAGGGCAAGAGACCCAGTACTTC. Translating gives CASSQSAGQETQYF.

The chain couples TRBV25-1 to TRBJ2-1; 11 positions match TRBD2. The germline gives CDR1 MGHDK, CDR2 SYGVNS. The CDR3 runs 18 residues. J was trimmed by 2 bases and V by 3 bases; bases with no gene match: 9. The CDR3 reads CASSEQRLAGGTYNEQFF. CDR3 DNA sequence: TGTGCCAGCAGTGAGCAGAGGTTAGCGGGAGGGACCTACAATGAGCAGTTCTTC.

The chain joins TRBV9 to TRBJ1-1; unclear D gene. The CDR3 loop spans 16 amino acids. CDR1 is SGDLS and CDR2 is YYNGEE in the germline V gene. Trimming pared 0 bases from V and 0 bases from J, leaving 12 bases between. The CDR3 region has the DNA TGTGCCAGCAGCGTAGGGGTCAGCACCCTGAACACTGAAGCTTTCTTT. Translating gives CASSVGVSTLNTEAFF.

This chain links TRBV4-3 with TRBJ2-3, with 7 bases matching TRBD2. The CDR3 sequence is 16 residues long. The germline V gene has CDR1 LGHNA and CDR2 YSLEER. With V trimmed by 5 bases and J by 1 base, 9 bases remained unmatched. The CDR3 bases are TGCGCCAGCAGCTCCCGAGGGGCGGGAGGCACAGATACGCAGTATTTT. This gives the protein CASSSRGAGGTDTQYF.

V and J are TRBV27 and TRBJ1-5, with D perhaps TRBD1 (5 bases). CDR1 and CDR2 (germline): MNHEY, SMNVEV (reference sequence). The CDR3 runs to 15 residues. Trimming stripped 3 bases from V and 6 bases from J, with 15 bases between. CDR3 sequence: CASSLTVFGGQPQHF. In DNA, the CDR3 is TGTGCCAGCAGTTTGACGGTCTTCGGGGGTCAGCCCCAGCATTTT.

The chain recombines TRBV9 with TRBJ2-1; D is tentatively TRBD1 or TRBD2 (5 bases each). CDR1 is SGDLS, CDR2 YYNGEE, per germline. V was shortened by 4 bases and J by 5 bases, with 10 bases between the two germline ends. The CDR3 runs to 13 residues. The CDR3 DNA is TGTGCCAGCAGCCGCTGGGACGACAATGAGCAGTTCTTC. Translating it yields CASSRWDDNEQFF.

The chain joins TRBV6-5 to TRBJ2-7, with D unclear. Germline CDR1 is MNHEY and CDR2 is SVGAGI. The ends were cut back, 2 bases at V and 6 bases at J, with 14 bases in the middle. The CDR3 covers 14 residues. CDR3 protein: CASSYRAADFEQYF. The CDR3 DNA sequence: TGTGCCAGCAGTTACAGGGCCGCAGATTTCGAGCAGTACTTC.

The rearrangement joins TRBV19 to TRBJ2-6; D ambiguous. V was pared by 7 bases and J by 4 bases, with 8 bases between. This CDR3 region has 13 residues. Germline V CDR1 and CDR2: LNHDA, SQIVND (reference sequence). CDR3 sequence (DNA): TGTGCCAGTACCCACTCGGGGGCCAACGTCCTGACTTTC. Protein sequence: CASTHSGANVLTF.

CDR3 coding DNA: TGTGCCAGCAGCCAAGATCTCTCTGGAAACACCATATATTTT. This translates into CASSQDLSGNTIYF. The genes are TRBV28 and TRBJ1-3; D is unresolved. Trimming stripped 6 bases from V and 0 bases from J, with 9 bases between. CDR1 MDHEN and CDR2 SYDVKM come from the germline V gene. The CDR3 has 14 residues.